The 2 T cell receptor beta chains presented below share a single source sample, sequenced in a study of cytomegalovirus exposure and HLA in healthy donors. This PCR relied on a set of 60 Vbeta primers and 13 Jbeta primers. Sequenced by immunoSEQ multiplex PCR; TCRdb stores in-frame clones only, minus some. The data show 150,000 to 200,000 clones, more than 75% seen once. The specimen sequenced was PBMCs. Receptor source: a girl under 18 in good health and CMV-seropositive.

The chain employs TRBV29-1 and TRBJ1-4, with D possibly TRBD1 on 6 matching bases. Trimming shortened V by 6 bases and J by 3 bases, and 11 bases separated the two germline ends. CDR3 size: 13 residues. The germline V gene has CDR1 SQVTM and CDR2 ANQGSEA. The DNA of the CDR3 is TGCAGCGTAACAGGGACGGCTAATGAAAAACTGTTTTTT. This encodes CSVTGTANEKLFF.

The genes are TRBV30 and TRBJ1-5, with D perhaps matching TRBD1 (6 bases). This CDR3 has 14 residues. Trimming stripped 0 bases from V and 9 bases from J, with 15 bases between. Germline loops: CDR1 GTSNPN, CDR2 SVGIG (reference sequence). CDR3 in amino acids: CAWSVSGVQGPQHF. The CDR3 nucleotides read TGTGCCTGGAGTGTTTCAGGGGTCCAGGGGCCCCAGCATTTT.